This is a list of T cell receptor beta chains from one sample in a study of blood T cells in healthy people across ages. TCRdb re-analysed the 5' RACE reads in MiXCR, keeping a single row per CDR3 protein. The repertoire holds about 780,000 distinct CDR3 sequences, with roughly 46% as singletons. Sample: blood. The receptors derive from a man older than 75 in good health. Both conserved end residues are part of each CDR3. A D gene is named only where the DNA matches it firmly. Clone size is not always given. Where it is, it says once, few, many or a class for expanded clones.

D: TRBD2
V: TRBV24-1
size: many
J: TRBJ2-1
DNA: TGTGCCACCGCACTAGCGGGAAGAAATGAGCAGTTCTTC
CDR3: CATALAGRNEQFF

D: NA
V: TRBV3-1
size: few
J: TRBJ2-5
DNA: TGTGCCAGCAGCCAAGGCATCCCCCTTGGGGGGACCCAAGAGACCCAGTACTTC
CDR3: CASSQGIPLGGTQETQYF

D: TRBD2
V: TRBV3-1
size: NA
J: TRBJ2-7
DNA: TGTGCCAGCAGCCATGCCCGGGAGGCCTACTACGAGCAGTACTTC
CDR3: CASSHAREAYYEQYF

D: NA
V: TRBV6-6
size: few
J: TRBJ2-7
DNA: TGTGCCAGCAGTTACTCGCAGGGGAGCGGCGAGCAGTACTTC
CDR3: CASSYSQGSGEQYF

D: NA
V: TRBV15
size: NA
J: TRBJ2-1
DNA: TGTGCCACCAGCCTAAGGAGGGCCTACAATGAGCAGTTCTTC
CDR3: CATSLRRAYNEQFF

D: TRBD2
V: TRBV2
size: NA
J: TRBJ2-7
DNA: TGTGCCAGCAGTGTCATCTCCGAAAGGGAGGGAGGCGAGCAGTACTTC
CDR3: CASSVISEREGGEQYF

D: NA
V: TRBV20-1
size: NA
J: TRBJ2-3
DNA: TGCAGTGCCAGATCGGGTACAGATAGCACAGATACGCAGTATTTT
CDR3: CSARSGTDSTDTQYF

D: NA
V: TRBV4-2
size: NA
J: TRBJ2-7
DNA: TGTGCCAGCAGCCAAGATATTGGGGCGACCTACGAGCAGTACTTC
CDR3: CASSQDIGATYEQYF

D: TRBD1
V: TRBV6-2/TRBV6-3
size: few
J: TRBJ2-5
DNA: TGTGCCAGCAGTGCCCGGGACAGGGACTCGCAAGAGACCCAGTACTTC
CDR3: CASSARDRDSQETQYF

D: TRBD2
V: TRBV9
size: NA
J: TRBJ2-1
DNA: TGTGCCAGCAGCGTAGCAGCGGGAGGAATCAATGAGCAGTTCTTC
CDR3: CASSVAAGGINEQFF

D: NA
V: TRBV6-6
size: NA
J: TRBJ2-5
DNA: TGTGCCAGCAGAGTACCCGGGTGGGAAACCCAGTACTTC
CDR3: CASRVPGWETQYF

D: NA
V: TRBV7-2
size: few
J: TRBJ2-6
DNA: TGTGCCAGCAGCTTAGCGTCAGGGGGGCTTGGGGCCAACGTCCTGACTTTC
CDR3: CASSLASGGLGANVLTF

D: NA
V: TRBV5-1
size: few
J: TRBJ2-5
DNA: TGCGCCAGCAGCTTAAGTCCTACCGTGCAGGGGTCGGGAAGGTACCAAGAGACCCAGTACTTC
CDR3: CASSLSPTVQGSGRYQETQYF

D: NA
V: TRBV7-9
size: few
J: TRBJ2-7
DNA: TGTGCCAGCAGCTGGAGTGGGGGTTTCATGGATGAGCAGTACTTC
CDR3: CASSWSGGFMDEQYF

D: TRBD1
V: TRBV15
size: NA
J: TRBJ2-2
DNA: TGTGCCACCAGCAGAGAGGACAGGGGCCCCCACGGGGAGCTGTTTTTT
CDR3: CATSREDRGPHGELFF

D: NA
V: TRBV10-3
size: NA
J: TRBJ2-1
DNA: TGTGCCATCAGTGCCGGGACTCTCTCCTACAATGAGCAGTTCTTC
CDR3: CAISAGTLSYNEQFF

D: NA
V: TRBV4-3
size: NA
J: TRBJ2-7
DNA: TGCGCCAGCAGCAGAGGACTGCGCTCCTACGAGCAGTACTTC
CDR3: CASSRGLRSYEQYF

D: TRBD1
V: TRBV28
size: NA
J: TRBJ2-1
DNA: TGTGCCAGCAGTTCCACAGGGGCGGTTTCCTACAATGAGCAGTTCTTC
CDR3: CASSSTGAVSYNEQFF

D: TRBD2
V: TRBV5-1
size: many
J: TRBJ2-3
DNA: TGCGCCAGCAGCAGATTTGCGGGAGATCTGTCAGATACGCAGTATTTT
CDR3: CASSRFAGDLSDTQYF

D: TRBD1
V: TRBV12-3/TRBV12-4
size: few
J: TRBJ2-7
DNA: TGTGCCAGCAGCCCATTCCCGGGACAGAGATACGAGCAGTACTTC
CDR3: CASSPFPGQRYEQYF

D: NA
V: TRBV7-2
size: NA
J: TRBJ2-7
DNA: TGTGCCAGCAGCTTAGGCCGGCCCCGTTGGGAGCAGTACTTC
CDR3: CASSLGRPRWEQYF

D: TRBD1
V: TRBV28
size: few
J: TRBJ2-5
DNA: TGTGCCAGCAGTTCAACAGGGGGTACAGAGACCCAGTACTTC
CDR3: CASSSTGGTETQYF

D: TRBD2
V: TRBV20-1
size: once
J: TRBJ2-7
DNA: TGCAGTGCTTTCCCTTCTAGCGGGAGCGACGAACGGTACGAGCAGTACTTC
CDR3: CSAFPSSGSDERYEQYF

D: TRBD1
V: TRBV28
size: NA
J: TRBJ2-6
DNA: TGTGCCAGCGAGGACAGGTTCGCAAGCTCTGGGGCCAACGTCCTGACTTTC
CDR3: CASEDRFASSGANVLTF

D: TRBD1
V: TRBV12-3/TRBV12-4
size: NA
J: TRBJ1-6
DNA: TGTGCCAGCAATTCAAGGGGGACAGCAAATTCACCCCTCCACTTT
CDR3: CASNSRGTANSPLHF

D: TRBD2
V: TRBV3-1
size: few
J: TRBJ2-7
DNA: TGTGCCAGCAGCCAGGGGGGGACTAGCGAATCCTACGAGCAGTACTTC
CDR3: CASSQGGTSESYEQYF

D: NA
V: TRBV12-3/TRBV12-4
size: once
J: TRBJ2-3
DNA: TGTGCCAGCAGTGTTGGGTCGACCACAGATACGCAGTATTTT
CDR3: CASSVGSTTDTQYF

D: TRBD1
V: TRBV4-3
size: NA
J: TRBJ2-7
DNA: TGCGCCAGCAGCCCTCGGGGACAGGGGACCTACGAGCAGTACTTC
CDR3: CASSPRGQGTYEQYF

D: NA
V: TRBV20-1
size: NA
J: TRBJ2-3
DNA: TGCAGTGCGGGTGGGTCCACAGGCCGAACAGATACGCAGTATTTT
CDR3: CSAGGSTGRTDTQYF

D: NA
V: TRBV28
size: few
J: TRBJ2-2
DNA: TGTGCCAGCAGTTTATTTGGGCAGGGGTTCCCCGGGGAGCTGTTTTTT
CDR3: CASSLFGQGFPGELFF

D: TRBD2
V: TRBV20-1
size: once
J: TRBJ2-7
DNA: TGCAGTGCTCTTCCACTAGCGGGGGGCGACGAGCAGTACTTC
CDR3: CSALPLAGGDEQYF

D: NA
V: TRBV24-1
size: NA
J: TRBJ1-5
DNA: TGTGCCACCAGTGACACAGCTTCGCCGGATCAGCCCCAGCATTTT
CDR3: CATSDTASPDQPQHF

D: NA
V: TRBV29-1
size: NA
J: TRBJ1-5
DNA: TGCAACGTTCGGGGGGCAGCGGATCAGCCCCAGCATTTT
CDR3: CNVRGAADQPQHF

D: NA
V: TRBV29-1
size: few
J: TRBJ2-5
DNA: TGCAGCGCAGACATCCAAGAGACCCAGTACTTC
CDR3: CSADIQETQYF

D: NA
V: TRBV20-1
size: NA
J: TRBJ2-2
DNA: TGCAGTGCTAGAGATGCGACTAAGCGGATCACCGGGGAGCTGTTTTTT
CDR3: CSARDATKRITGELFF

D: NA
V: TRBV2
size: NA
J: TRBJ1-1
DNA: TGTGCCAGCAGTGAAGGGACGGCAGCGGGAGCTTTCTTT
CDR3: CASSEGTAAGAFF

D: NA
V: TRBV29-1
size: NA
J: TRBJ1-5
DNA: TGCAGCGTTCGGAGTGGGGGGCACAATCAGCCCCAGCATTTT
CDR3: CSVRSGGHNQPQHF

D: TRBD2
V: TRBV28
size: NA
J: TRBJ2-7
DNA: TGTGCCAGCAGTTCCCTACACATGACTAGCGGGAGGTTATACGAGCAGTACTTC
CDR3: CASSSLHMTSGRLYEQYF

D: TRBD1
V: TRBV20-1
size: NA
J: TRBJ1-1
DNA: TGCAGTGCCTTCCCCGGGACAGGGACTGAAGCTTTCTTT
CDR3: CSAFPGTGTEAFF

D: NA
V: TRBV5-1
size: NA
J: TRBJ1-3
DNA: TGCGCCAGTTCACGGCCTGGAAACACCATATATTTT
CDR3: CASSRPGNTIYF

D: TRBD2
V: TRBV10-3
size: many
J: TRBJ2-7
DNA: TGTGCCATCAGTGGAGCTAGCGGGAGGTACAATACCTACGAGCAGTACTTC
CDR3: CAISGASGRYNTYEQYF

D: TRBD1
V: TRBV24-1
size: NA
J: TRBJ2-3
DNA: TGTGCCACCGGAGGGGACAGGGTACGAGCAGATACGCAGTATTTT
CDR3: CATGGDRVRADTQYF

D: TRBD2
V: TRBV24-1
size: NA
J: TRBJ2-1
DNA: TGTGCCACCAGCTTTAGCGGGAGGGCCAACAATGAGCAGTTCTTC
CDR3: CATSFSGRANNEQFF

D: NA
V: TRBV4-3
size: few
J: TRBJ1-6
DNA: TGCGCCAGCAGCCAGGAACCCGCATGGGGTTCACCCCTCCACTTT
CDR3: CASSQEPAWGSPLHF

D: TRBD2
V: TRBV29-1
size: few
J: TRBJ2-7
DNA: TGCAGCGCCCTAGCGGGTCTGACCTCCTACGAGCAGTACTTC
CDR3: CSALAGLTSYEQYF

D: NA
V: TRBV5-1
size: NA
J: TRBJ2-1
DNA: TGCGCCAGCAGCTTGGAGGTTTACGAGTCGCATGAGCAGTTCTTC
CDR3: CASSLEVYESHEQFF

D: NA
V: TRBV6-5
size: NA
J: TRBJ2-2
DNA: TGTGCCAGCAGTGACTTCAGGGGTACCGGGGAGCTGTTTTTT
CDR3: CASSDFRGTGELFF

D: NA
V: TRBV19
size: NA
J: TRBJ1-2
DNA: TGTGCCAGTAGTATATTGGGGGCCCACTATGGCTACACCTTC
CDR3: CASSILGAHYGYTF

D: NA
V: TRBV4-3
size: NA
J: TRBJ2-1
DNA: TGCGCCAGCAGCCAAGCTTCCGGGAACTCCTACAATGAGCAGTTCTTC
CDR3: CASSQASGNSYNEQFF

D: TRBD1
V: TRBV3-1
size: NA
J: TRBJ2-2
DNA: TGTGCCAGCAGCCAAAGGGGACAGGGGTCCACCGGGGAGCTGTTTTTT
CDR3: CASSQRGQGSTGELFF

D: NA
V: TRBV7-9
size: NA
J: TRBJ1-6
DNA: TGTGCCAGCAGCCGCGGGCCAATCTCACCCCTCCACTTT
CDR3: CASSRGPISPLHF